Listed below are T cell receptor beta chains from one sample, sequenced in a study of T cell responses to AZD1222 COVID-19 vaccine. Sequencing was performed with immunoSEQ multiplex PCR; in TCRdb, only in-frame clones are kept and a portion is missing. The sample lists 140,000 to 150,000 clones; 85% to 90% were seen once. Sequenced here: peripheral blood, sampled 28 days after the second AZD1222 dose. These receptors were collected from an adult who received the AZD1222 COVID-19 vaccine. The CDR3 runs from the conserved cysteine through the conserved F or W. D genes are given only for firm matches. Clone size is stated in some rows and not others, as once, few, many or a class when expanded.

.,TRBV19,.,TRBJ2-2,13,TGTGCCAGTAGTTTCCTTTACCCCGGGGAGCTGTTTTTT,CASSFLYPGELFF
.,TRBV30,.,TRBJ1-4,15,TGTGCCTGGAGTGCCTTATGGGATTCTAATGAAAAACTGTTTTTT,CAWSALWDSNEKLFF
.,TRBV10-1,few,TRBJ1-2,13,TGCGCCAGCAGTGATCCCGGGTTCTATGGCTACACCTTC,CASSDPGFYGYTF
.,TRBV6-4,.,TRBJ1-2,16,TGTGCCAGCAGTGACTCGAGATTGGACAGAGTGGGGGGCTACACCTTC,CASSDSRLDRVGGYTF
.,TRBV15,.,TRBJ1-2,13,TGTGCCACCAGCAGGACCCGGGACAACGGTTACACCTTC,CATSRTRDNGYTF
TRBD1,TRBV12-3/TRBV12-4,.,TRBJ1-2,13,TGTGCCAGCAGTTTAGGGACAGGGGGTGGCTACACCTTC,CASSLGTGGGYTF
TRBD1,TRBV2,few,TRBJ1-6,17,TGTGCCAGCACCCCCCGGCCTGACAGGGGGCCTGATTCACCCCTCCACTTT,CASTPRPDRGPDSPLHF
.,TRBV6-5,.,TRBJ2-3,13,TGTGCCAGCGGCAAGCTCGGGGATGATACGCAGTATTTT,CASGKLGDDTQYF
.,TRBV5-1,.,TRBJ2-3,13,TGCGCCAGCAGCTGGTCTGCAGGAGGTACGCAGTATTTT,CASSWSAGGTQYF
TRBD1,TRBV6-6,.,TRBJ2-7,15,TGTGCCGCCAATCTTGGGACAGGTTTTACCTACGAGCAGTACTTC,CAANLGTGFTYEQYF
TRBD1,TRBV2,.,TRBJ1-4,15,TGTGCCAGCAGTAAACAGGGGTTTACGGATGAAAAACTGTTTTTT,CASSKQGFTDEKLFF
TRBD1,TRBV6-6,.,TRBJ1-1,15,TGTGCCAGCAGGTTGACTCGACAGGGTAACACTGAAGCTTTCTTT,CASRLTRQGNTEAFF
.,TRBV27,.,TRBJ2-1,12,TGTGCCAGCGGGCAGGTATACAATGAGCAGTTCTTC,CASGQVYNEQFF
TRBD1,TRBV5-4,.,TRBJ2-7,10,TGTGCCAGCAGGGGGACAGGGGAAAACTTC,CASRGTGENF
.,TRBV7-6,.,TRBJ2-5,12,TGTGCCAGCGGACAGTTCCAAGAGACCCAGTACTTC,CASGQFQETQYF
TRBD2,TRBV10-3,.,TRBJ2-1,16,TGTGCCATCAGTGAAGGACTAGCGGGAGCCGAGGATGAGCAGTTCTTC,CAISEGLAGAEDEQFF
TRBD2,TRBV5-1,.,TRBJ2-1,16,TGCGCCAGCAGCTTGGGTGGTATAGCGGGGGTGGATGAGCAGTTCTTC,CASSLGGIAGVDEQFF
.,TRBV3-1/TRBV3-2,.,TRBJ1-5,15,TGTGCCAGCAGCCCGGGGACATTAGGAAGTCAGCCCCAGCATTTT,CASSPGTLGSQPQHF
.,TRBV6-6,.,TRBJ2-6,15,TGTGCCAGCAGTACCGCAGGGAGTGGGGCCAACGTCCTGACTTTC,CASSTAGSGANVLTF
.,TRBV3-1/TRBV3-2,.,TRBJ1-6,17,TGTGCCAGCAGCCAGACCGGAGGGGGTAAGGTGGGATCACCCCTCCACTTT,CASSQTGGGKVGSPLHF
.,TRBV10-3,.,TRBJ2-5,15,TGTGCCATCAGTGACAGGCACGAGGGTCCGGAGACCCAGTACTTC,CAISDRHEGPETQYF
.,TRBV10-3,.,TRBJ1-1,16,TGTGCCATCAGTGAGAGAGGTTTCGACATGAACACTGAAGCTTTCTTT,CAISERGFDMNTEAFF
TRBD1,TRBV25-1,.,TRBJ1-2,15,TGTGCCAGCAGTGAATCTTTCGACAGGGGGCTATCTCTTGACTTC,CASSESFDRGLSLDF
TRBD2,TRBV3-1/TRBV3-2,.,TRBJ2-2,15,TGTGCCAGCAGCCAATTTAGCGGGGCCACCGGGGAGCTGTTTTTT,CASSQFSGATGELFF
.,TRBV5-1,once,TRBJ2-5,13,TGCGCCAGCAGGCCGGGTTCAGAAGAGACCCAGTACTTC,CASRPGSEETQYF
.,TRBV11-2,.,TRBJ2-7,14,TGTGCCAGCAGCGCCCTAGACAGATGGTACGAGCAGTACTTC,CASSALDRWYEQYF
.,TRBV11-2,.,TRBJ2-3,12,TGTGCCAGCAGCGCCCCGGGCAGTACGCAGTATTTT,CASSAPGSTQYF
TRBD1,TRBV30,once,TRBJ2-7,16,TGTGCCTGGAGTGGCCCCCTCCGGGACAGGACCTACGAGCAGTACTTC,CAWSGPLRDRTYEQYF
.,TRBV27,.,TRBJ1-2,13,TGTGCCAGCAGTCCAGGGTATTGGGATGGCTACACCTTC,CASSPGYWDGYTF